This T cell receptor (beta chain) appears in the sequencing data of a study of control samples from healthy donors and cancer patients (TCRdb year 2020). V loses 1 base, J loses 3 bases, and the germline ends lie 12 bases apart. Including cysteine and phenylalanine, the CDR3 has 15 amino acids. This entry keeps only the CDR3 DNA: 45 bases, framed from base 1. The germline V gene gives CDR1 as MNHNS and CDR2 as SASEGT. The library was produced with the immunoSEQ multiplex PCR assay. Entries here come from immuneACCESS through TCRdb and include only in-frame sequences with V and J called. Some clones fail to appear in such tables; in the studies checked, an unresolved V gene covers under half of the shortfall, and the cause of the remainder is unknown. This sample holds around 63,000 clones; approximately 87% were observed only once. Of the sample, about 2.2% falls within the top ten clones. This clone was observed a single time. What antigen it recognizes has not been identified. No base qualities exist here, and no much larger clone lies one base off it.

The chain employs TRBV6-1 and TRBJ1-1; no D gene call is confident. The sequence was collected from a woman in her forties or fifties with head and neck cancer. The sample comprised PBMCs. CDR3 protein: CASSEEGPRDTEAFF. The nucleotides read TGTGCCAGCAGTGAAGAGGGCCCGAGGGACACTGAAGCTTTCTTT.